This passage covers 24 T cell receptor beta chains from one sample sequenced in a study of tissue T cells after allogeneic stem cell transplantation. Sequencing used immunoSEQ multiplex PCR; TCRdb keeps in-frame clones, though not all of them. The data hold 8,500 to 10,000 clones, with roughly 44% observed a single time. The time point was: mouse harvest day 7 after allogeneic transplant. Each mouse received 10^7 T-cell-depleted marrow cells plus 10^6 splenic CD5+ T cells by tail vein. The specimen was gut tissue. The receptors originated from a female BALB/c mouse given C57BL/6 T cells with graft-versus-host disease after an allogeneic hematopoietic cell transplant.

Worth noting for this clone: Gene names are the mouse ones. The observed sequence ends 1 residue before the CDR3 terminus, with the missing tail filled in from the germline J gene. The rearrangement uses TRBV3 and TRBJ1-1, with a weak D call TRBD1 (6 bases). The germline gives CDR1 SNHLY, CDR2 FYNGKV (reference sequence). V was pared by 5 bases and J by 3 bases, with 10 bases between. The CDR3 is 13 residues long. The sequenced CDR3 bases are TGTGCCAGCAGCCCGAGGGGGGACACAGAAGTCTTC. Translated, it gives CASSPRGDTEVF. The full CDR3 protein is CASSPRGDTEVFF.

A note on this clone: Mouse gene names and germline throughout. The read stops 1 residue short of the end of the CDR3; the missing end is completed from the germline J gene. V and J are TRBV19 and TRBJ2-3; D is unresolved. With 2 bases removed from V and 3 bases from J, the gap between germline ends came to 10 bases. Per the germline V gene, CDR1 is FNHDT and CDR2 is SITEND (reference sequence). The CDR3 is made up of 14 amino acids. The CDR3 region is CASSMPGWAETLYF. The CDR3 DNA, read in part, is TGTGCCAGCAGTATGCCGGGGTGGGCAGAAACGCTGTAT.

A remark on this clone: Gene names are mouse gene names. The CDR3 extends 1 residue past the end of the read, so its final part is completed from the germline J gene. J is TRBJ2-1 and V is TRBV2; 10 bases are shared with TRBD2. The CDR3 totals 14 residues. After removal of 5 bases from V and 8 bases from J, the junction contained 6 bases not matched to a gene. Germline CDR1 LGHNA, CDR2 YSYQKL. The CDR3 loop is CASSSTGGRTEQFF. Partial CDR3 DNA: TGTGCCAGCAGCTCGACTGGGGGGAGGACTGAGCAGTTC.

This clone came up once. Gene names are mouse gene names. The observed sequence ends 1 residue before the CDR3 terminus, with the missing tail filled in from the germline J gene. The rearrangement links TRBV3 to TRBJ1-1; D remains unclear. The CDR3 is made up of 13 amino acids. The ends were cut back, 1 base at V and 1 base at J, with 4 bases in the middle. Germline loops: CDR1 SNHLY, CDR2 FYNGKV (reference sequence). Partial CDR3 DNA: TGTGCCAGCAGCTTAGATGGAAACACAGAAGTCTTC. This encodes CASSLDGNTEVF. The whole CDR3 protein reads CASSLDGNTEVFF.

Details on this clone: Mouse germline and gene names are used. Read data end 1 residue before the CDR3 end; the end is taken from the germline J gene. The gene calls are TRBV5 and TRBJ1-1, with D perhaps TRBD1 (5 bases). CDR3 size: 15 residues. Germline V CDR1 and CDR2: LGHNA, YNLKQL (reference sequence). Between the trimmed V and J ends, which lost 2 bases and 0 bases, there was a span of 10 bases. CDR3 loop: CASSQNPGQNTEVFF. The sequenced part of the CDR3 DNA is TGTGCCAGCAGCCAAAACCCGGGACAGAACACAGAAGTCTTC.

Only a few counts were recorded for this clone. Gene names and germline match the mouse. The CDR3 end falls 1 residue outside the read, so it is completed with the germline J gene. The chain is built from TRBV3 and TRBJ1-3, with D perhaps matching TRBD1 (5 bases). CDR1 SNHLY and CDR2 FYNGKV come from the germline V gene (reference sequence). V was pared by 3 bases and J by 1 base, with 7 bases between. The CDR3 totals 14 residues. CDR3: CASSFQGSGNTLYF. CDR3 bases read: TGTGCCAGCAGCTTCCAGGGATCTGGAAATACGCTCTAT.

About this clone: Gene and germline names: mouse. The CDR3 region is CASSRQGFYAETLYF. The part of the CDR3 DNA that was read is TGTGCCAGCTCTCGACAGGGGTTTTATGCAGAAACGCTGTAT. V usage is TRBV12-1 and J usage is TRBJ2-3, with 8 bases lining up with TRBD1. The read ends 1 residue early relative to the CDR3; the germline J gene fills the gap. The CDR3 consists of 15 residues. Trimming cost V 2 bases and J 2 bases; bases outside gene matches: 5. Germline V CDR1 and CDR2: SGHSN, HYEKVE.

This clone is medium-sized in the sample. Gene and germline names: mouse. The observed sequence ends 1 residue before the CDR3 terminus, with the missing tail filled in from the germline J gene. V is TRBV26 and J is TRBJ1-4; 9 bases map to TRBD1. Germline V lookup: CDR1 KGHPV, CDR2 FQNQEV (reference sequence). The ends lost 6 bases at V and 5 bases at J; junction bases unmatched: 7. The CDR3 is 15 residues long. The CDR3 bases that were read are TGTGCCAGCAGCAGACAGGGGGGAGGAAACGAAAGATTATTT. Translation: CASSRQGGGNERLF. In full, the CDR3 reads CASSRQGGGNERLFF.

About this clone itself: Gene names denote mouse genes. The sequence runs out 1 residue before the end of the CDR3; the remainder is reconstructed from the germline J gene. The rearrangement links TRBV23 to TRBJ2-1. Germline CDR1 and CDR2: KGHTA and FQNQQP. This CDR3 spans 13 amino acids. The CDR3: CSSSHRNYAEQFF. Incomplete CDR3 DNA: TGCTCCAGCAGTCATCGAAACTATGCTGAGCAGTTC. The full variable domain, with the rest looked up from reference TRBV23 and TRBJ2-1, is DAAVTQKPRYLIKMKGQEAEMKCIPEKGHTAVFWYQQKQSKELKFLIYFQNQQPLDQIDMVKERFSAVCPSSSLCSLGIRTCEAEDSALYLCSSSHRNYAEQFFGPGTRLTVL.

About this clone: Germline and genes here are mouse. The CDR3 extends 1 residue past the end of the read, so its final part is completed from the germline J gene. The chain carries TRBV3 and TRBJ1-1, with 7 bases matching TRBD1. This CDR3 spans 14 amino acids. CDR1 and CDR2 (germline): SNHLY, FYNGKV (reference sequence). The V and J ends lost 6 bases and 4 bases, in that order; junction bases with no gene match: 8. The CDR3 sequence: CASSSRGLVTEVFF. The DNA read from the CDR3 is TGTGCCAGCAGTTCAAGGGGGCTCGTCACAGAAGTCTTC.

This clone is medium-sized. These gene names are mouse names. The sequenced fragment ends 1 residue before the CDR3 boundary, so the rest is inferred from the germline J gene. The rearrangement uses TRBV26 and TRBJ1-5; 8 bases agree with TRBD1. Germline CDR1 reads KGHPV; CDR2 reads FQNQEV (reference sequence). The CDR3 has 16 residues. V lost 4 bases to trimming and J lost 0 bases; unmatched junction nucleotides: 5. The sequenced CDR3 bases are TGTGCCAGCAGTCAGGGGACAGGCCTTAACAACCAGGCTCCGCTT. Its translation is CASSQGTGLNNQAPL. The whole CDR3 region reads CASSQGTGLNNQAPLF.

Of note for this clone: Gene names are the mouse ones. The missing CDR3 end, 1 residue past where the read stops, is filled in from the germline J gene. The J gene is TRBJ2-7, the V gene TRBV29, with D unresolved. V was cut by 4 bases and J by 0 bases, with 10 bases left in between. Germline CDR1 and CDR2: MSHET and SYDVDS. The CDR3 covers 14 residues. This chain's CDR3 is CASSSRQSSYEQYF. The part of the CDR3 DNA that was read is TGTGCTAGCAGTTCCCGACAAAGCTCCTATGAACAGTAC.

Within the sample, this clone is medium-sized. The gene names here belong to mouse. The CDR3 end lies 1 residue beyond the end of the read and is filled in from the germline J gene. This sequence joins TRBV3 and TRBJ2-1; D is perhaps TRBD1 or TRBD2 (5 bases each). CDR3 length: 14 amino acids. V gave up 1 base and J gave up 1 base, with 5 bases separating them. Germline-derived CDR1 and CDR2 are SNHLY and FYNGKV (reference sequence). CDR3 in amino acids: CASSLGGNYAEQFF. The CDR3 bases that were read are TGTGCCAGCAGCTTAGGGGGGAACTATGCTGAGCAGTTC.

In regard to this clone: Genes and germline come from the mouse. The read ends 1 residue before the CDR3 terminus; that terminus is restored from the germline J gene. The gene calls are TRBV16 and TRBJ2-2; maybe TRBD2 (5 bases). V was pared by 3 bases and J by 1 base, with 6 bases between. Per germline, CDR1 SGHSA and CDR2 FRNQAP. CDR3 length equals 14 residues. CDR3 DNA (partial): TGTGCAAGCAGCTTTGGGGTAAACACCGGGCAGCTCTAC. Its protein product is CASSFGVNTGQLY. The whole CDR3 sequence reads CASSFGVNTGQLYF.

A remark on this clone: Gene names are mouse gene names. The read halts 1 residue ahead of the CDR3 end, with the missing end drawn from the germline J gene. The genes are TRBV13-1 and TRBJ2-2; D uncertain. Germline V gives CDR1 NSHNY, CDR2 SYGAGN. The V gene lost 2 bases and the J gene lost 7 bases, with 9 bases spanning the gap. The CDR3 spans 13 residues. Incomplete CDR3 DNA: TGTGCCAGCAGTGAAGATGGAAGCGGGCAGCTCTAC. Translating it yields CASSEDGSGQLY. From start to end, the CDR3 is CASSEDGSGQLYF.

On this clone: Germline and genes here are mouse. The read comes to an end 1 residue before the CDR3 does, leaving the germline J gene to fill in the end. The chain is built from TRBV13-2 and TRBJ2-3; 11 bases align to TRBD2. Germline-derived CDR1 and CDR2 are NNHNN and SYGAGS (reference sequence). V shed 1 base and J 3 bases; nucleotides not matched to a gene: 4. The CDR3 loop spans 16 amino acids. CDR3 DNA, as far as it was read: TGTGCCAGCGGTGATCCGGGACTGGGGGCCGCAGAAACGCTGTAT. This translates into CASGDPGLGAAETLY. The full CDR3 protein is CASGDPGLGAAETLYF.

With regard to this clone: All gene names here are mouse names. The CDR3 goes on 1 residue after the read ends, and that part is filled in from the germline J gene. Other DNA sequences from this sample encode an identical CDR3 as well. The rearrangement uses TRBV26 and TRBJ2-7; 10 bases match TRBD1. V shed 4 bases, J shed 0 bases, and the junction held 3 bases outside the gene matches. Germline V gives CDR1 KGHPV, CDR2 FQNQEV (reference sequence). This CDR3 spans 15 amino acids. Partial CDR3 DNA: TGTGCCAGCAGTCGGACAGGGGGGAGCTCCTATGAACAGTAC. It encodes CASSRTGGSSYEQY. The full-length CDR3 reads as CASSRTGGSSYEQYF.

Of note for this clone: Gene labels here are mouse ones. The CDR3 end is not reached by the read, which stops 1 residue before it; the germline J gene fills it in. The J gene is TRBJ2-4, the V gene TRBV3; D possibly corresponds to TRBD2 (5 bases). CDR3 length: 14 amino acids. Germline V gives CDR1 SNHLY, CDR2 FYNGKV (reference sequence). Trimming took 1 base from V and 5 from J, leaving 10 bases between them. CDR3 DNA (partial): TGTGCCAGCAGCTTAGATTGGGGAAGAAACACCTTGTAC. Protein product: CASSLDWGRNTLY. The CDR3 in full is CASSLDWGRNTLYF.

Regarding this clone: A read error may explain this, as a much larger clone is one base away. Gene and germline names: mouse. Read sequence stops 1 residue before the CDR3 end, and the germline J gene provides the missing end. This sample includes further DNA sequences coding for the same CDR3. The V gene is TRBV16, the J gene TRBJ1-1; a weak D match, TRBD1 (6 bases). There are 11 residues in the CDR3. Between the trimmed V and J ends, which lost 9 bases and 6 bases, there was a span of 11 bases. CDR1 and CDR2 (germline): SGHSA, FRNQAP. The DNA read from the CDR3 is TGTGCAAGTACCGGGACACCAGAAGTCTTC. Amino acid sequence: CASTGTPEVF. The CDR3 reads in full as CASTGTPEVFF.

Judged by abundance, this clone is medium-sized. Germline and genes here are mouse. Read coverage stops 1 residue before the CDR3 terminus; the germline J gene supplies the remainder. The rearrangement uses TRBV26 and TRBJ1-4; 11 bases match TRBD1. The CDR3 runs 15 residues. Germline V gene lookup returns CDR1 KGHPV and CDR2 FQNQEV (reference sequence). Losses at the gene ends were 2 bases for V and 4 bases for J; bases not matched to a gene: 0. The CDR3 here is CASSLGTGGNERLFF. The DNA read from the CDR3 is TGTGCCAGCAGTCTGGGGACAGGGGGCAACGAAAGATTATTT.

In the case of this clone: All gene names here are mouse names. The read finishes 1 residue shy of the CDR3 end, and the germline J gene is used to complete it. V usage is TRBV3 and J usage is TRBJ2-4, with TRBD1 as a possible D gene (5 bases). The CDR3 spans 13 residues. Germline values: CDR1 SNHLY, CDR2 FYNGKV (reference sequence). V lost 0 bases to trimming and J lost 4 bases, with 5 bases between them. The sequenced CDR3 bases are TGTGCCAGCAGCTTAGCCAGGGAAAACACCTTGTAC. Its protein is CASSLARENTLY. The full CDR3 protein is CASSLARENTLYF.

Concerning this clone: The genes are named according to mouse. The CDR3 is cut off 1 residue early in the read; its end comes from the germline J gene. The J gene is TRBJ2-5, the V gene TRBV1; TRBD2 matches at 10 bases. V shed 4 bases and J 0 bases; nucleotides not matched to a gene: 4. CDR1 NSQYPW and CDR2 LRSPGD come from the germline V gene (reference sequence). The CDR3 is 16 residues long. This CDR3 reads CTCSGPDWGNQDTQYF. The covered CDR3 bases are TGCACCTGCAGTGGTCCGGACTGGGGGAACCAAGACACCCAGTAC. Drawing the rest from reference TRBV1 and TRBJ2-5, the complete variable domain is VTLLEQNPRWRLVPRGQAVNLRCILKNSQYPWMSWYQQDLQKQLQWLFTLRSPGDKEVKSLPGADYLATRVTDTELRLQVANMSQGRTLYCTCSGPDWGNQDTQYFGPGTRLLVL.

About this clone: Genes and germline come from the mouse. The part of the CDR3 DNA that was read is TGTGCCAGCAGCTCAGTCTATGAACAGTAC. Protein sequence: CASSSVYEQY. The CDR3 in its entirety is CASSSVYEQYF. The gene calls are TRBV26 and TRBJ2-7; no firm D call. The read ends 1 residue early relative to the CDR3; the germline J gene fills the gap. The V and J ends lost 6 bases and 3 bases respectively, with 6 bases between them. Germline-derived CDR1 and CDR2 are KGHPV and FQNQEV (reference sequence). CDR3 length: 11 residues.

With respect to this clone: Mouse gene names and germline throughout. From the germline J gene comes the end of the CDR3, since the read stops 1 residue before it. The rearrangement uses TRBV12-1 and TRBJ2-7, with no clear D. The CDR3 sequence is 12 residues long. Germline CDR1 SGHSN, CDR2 HYEKVE. Trimming removed 0 bases from V and 3 bases from J, with 5 bases in between. The CDR3 reads CASSLPIYEQYF. Partial CDR3 DNA: TGTGCCAGCTCTCTCCCCATCTATGAACAGTAC.